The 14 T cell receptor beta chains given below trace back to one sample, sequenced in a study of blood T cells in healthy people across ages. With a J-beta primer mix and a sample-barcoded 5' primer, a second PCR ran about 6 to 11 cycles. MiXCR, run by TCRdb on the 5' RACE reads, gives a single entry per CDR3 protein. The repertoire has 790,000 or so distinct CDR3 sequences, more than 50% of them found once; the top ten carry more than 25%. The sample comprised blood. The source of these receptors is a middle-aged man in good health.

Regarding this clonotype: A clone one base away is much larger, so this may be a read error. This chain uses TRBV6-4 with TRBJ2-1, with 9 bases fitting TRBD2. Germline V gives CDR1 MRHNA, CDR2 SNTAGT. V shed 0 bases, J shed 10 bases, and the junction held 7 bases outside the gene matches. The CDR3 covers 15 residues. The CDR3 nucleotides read TGTGCCAGCAGTGACTCAAGCGGGGGGTTCAAGGAGCAGTTCTTC. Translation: CASSDSSGGFKEQFF.

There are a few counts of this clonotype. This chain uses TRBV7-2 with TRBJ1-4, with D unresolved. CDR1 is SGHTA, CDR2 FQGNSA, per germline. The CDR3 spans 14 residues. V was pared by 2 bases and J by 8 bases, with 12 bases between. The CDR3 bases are TGTGCCAGCAGCTTAAGAGGGCAGGAAGAAAAACTGTTTTTT. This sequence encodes CASSLRGQEEKLFF.

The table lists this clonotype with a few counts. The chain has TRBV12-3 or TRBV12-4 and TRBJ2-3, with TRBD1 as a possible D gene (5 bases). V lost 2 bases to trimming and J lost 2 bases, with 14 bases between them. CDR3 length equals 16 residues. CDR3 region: CASSLRWGLNTDTQYF. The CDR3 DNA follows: TGTGCCAGCAGTTTACGCTGGGGCCTTAACACAGATACGCAGTATTTT.

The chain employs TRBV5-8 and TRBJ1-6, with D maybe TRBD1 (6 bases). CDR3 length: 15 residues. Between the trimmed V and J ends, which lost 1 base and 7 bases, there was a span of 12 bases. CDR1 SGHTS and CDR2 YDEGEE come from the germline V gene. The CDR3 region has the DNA TGTGCCAGCAGCTTGTTGCCGACAGGAAATTCACCCCTCCACTTT. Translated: CASSLLPTGNSPLHF.

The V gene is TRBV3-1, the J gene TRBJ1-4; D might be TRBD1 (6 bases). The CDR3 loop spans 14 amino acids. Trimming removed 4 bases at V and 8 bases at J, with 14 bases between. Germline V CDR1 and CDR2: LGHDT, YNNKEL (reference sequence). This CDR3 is CASSLGSGTEKLFF. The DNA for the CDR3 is TGTGCCAGCAGCCTGGGATCCGGGACAGAAAAACTGTTTTTT.

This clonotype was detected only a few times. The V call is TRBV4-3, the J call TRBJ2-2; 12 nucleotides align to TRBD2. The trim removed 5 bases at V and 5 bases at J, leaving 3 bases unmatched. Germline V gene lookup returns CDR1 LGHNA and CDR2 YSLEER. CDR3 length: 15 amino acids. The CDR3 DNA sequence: TGCGCCAGCAGCTATGGGACTAGCGGGACCGGGGAGCTGTTTTTT. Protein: CASSYGTSGTGELFF.

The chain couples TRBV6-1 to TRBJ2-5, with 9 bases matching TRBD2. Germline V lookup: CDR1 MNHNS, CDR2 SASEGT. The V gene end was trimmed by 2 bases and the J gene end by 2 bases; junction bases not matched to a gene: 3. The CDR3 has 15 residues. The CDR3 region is CASSEMTSGQETQYF. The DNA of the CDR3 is TGTGCCAGCAGTGAAATGACTAGCGGACAAGAGACCCAGTACTTC.

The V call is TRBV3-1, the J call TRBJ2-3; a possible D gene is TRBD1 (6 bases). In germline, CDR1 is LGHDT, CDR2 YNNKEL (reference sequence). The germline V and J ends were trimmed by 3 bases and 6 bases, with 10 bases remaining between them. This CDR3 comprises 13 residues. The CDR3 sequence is CASSQGAGDTQYF. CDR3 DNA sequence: TGTGCCAGCAGCCAGGGGGCAGGGGATACGCAGTATTTT.

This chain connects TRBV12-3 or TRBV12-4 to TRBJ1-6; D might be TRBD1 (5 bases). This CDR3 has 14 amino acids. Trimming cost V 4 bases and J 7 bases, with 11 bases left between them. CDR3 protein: CASSWGFENSPLHF. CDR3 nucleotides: TGTGCCAGCAGTTGGGGGTTCGAAAATTCACCCCTCCACTTT.

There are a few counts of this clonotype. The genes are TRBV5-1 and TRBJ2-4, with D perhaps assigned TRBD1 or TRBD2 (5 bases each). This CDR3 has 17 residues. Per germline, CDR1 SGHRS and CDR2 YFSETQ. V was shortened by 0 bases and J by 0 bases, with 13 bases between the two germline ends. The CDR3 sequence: CASSLVPGTLAKNIQYF. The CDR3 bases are TGCGCCAGCAGCTTGGTCCCGGGGACGTTAGCCAAAAACATTCAGTACTTC.

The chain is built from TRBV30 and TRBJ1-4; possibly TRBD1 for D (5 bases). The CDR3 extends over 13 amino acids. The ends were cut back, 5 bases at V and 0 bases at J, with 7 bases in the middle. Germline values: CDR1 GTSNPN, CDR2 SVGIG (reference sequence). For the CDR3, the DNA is TGTGCCTGGGGGGGAACAACTAATGAAAAACTGTTTTTT. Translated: CAWGGTTNEKLFF. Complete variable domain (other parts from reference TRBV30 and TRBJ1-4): SQTIHQWPATLVQPVGSPLSLECTVEGTSNPNLYWYRQAAGRGLQLLFYSVGIGQISSEVPQNLSASRPQDRQFILSSKKLLLSDSGFYLCAWGGTTNEKLFFGSGTQLSVL.

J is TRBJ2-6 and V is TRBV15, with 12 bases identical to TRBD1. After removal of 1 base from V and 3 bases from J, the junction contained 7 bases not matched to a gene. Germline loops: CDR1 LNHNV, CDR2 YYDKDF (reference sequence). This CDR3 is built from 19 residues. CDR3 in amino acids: CATSRVGGQGAFGANVLTF. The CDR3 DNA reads TGTGCCACCAGCAGAGTCGGGGGACAGGGGGCTTTTGGGGCCAACGTCCTGACTTTC.

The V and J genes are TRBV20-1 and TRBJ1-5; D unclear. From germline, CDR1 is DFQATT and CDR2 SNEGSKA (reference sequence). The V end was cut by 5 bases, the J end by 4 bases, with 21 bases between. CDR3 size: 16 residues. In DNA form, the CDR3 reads TGCAGTGCTTCCCGATCAGACCTAATAGGGAATCAGCCCCAGCATTTT. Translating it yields CSASRSDLIGNQPQHF.

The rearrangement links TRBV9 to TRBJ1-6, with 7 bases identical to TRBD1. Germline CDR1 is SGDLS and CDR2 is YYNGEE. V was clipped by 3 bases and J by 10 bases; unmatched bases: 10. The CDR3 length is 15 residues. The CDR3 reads CASSALKGAPSPLHF. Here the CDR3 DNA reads TGTGCCAGCAGCGCCTTGAAGGGGGCGCCGTCACCCCTCCACTTT. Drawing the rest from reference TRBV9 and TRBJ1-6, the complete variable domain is DSGVTQTPKHLITATGQRVTLRCSPRSGDLSVYWYQQSLDQGLQFLIQYYNGEERAKGNILERFSAQQFPDLHSELNLSSLELGDSALYFCASSALKGAPSPLHFGNGTRLTVT.